Presented here are 5 T cell receptor beta chains from one specimen sequenced in a study of blood T cells in healthy people across ages. Alongside a J-beta primer mix, a sample-barcoded 5' primer served in a second PCR lasting about 6 to 12 cycles. TCRdb re-derived calls from the 5' RACE reads in MiXCR, one entry per CDR3 protein. The sample gives 850,000 to 1,300,000 distinct CDR3 sequences, more than 40% of which show up once; around 18% is in the top ten. Material for sequencing was blood. The receptors originated from a woman aged 55-70 years in good health.

V usage is TRBV20-1 and J usage is TRBJ1-4; 10 bases match TRBD1. The CDR3 covers 13 residues. Germline values: CDR1 DFQATT, CDR2 SNEGSKA (reference sequence). Germline trimming cut 5 bases from V and 8 bases from J; bases unmatched to any gene: 5. DNA for the CDR3: TGCAGTGCTCGACAGGGGGCCAGGGAAAAACTGTTTTTT. Translating gives CSARQGAREKLFF.

The chain is built from TRBV28 and TRBJ2-5; 9 bases align to TRBD1. With V trimmed by 5 bases and J by 9 bases, 4 bases remained unmatched. The CDR3 sequence is 12 residues long. Germline lookup yields CDR1 MDHEN and CDR2 SYDVKM. CDR3 region: CASSEDRGAQYF. CDR3 sequence (DNA): TGTGCCAGCAGTGAAGACAGGGGGGCCCAGTACTTC. The full variable domain, in which reference TRBV28 and TRBJ2-5 provide the parts outside the CDR3, is DVKVTQSSRYLVKRTGEKVFLECVQDMDHENMFWYRQDPGLGLRLIYFSYDVKMKEKGDIPEGYSVSREKKERFSLILESASTNQTSMYLCASSEDRGAQYFGPGTRLLVL.

The chain uses TRBV12-3 or TRBV12-4 and TRBJ2-2; D is perhaps TRBD2 (6 bases). V was shortened by 6 bases and J by 7 bases, with 18 bases between the two germline ends. The CDR3 extends over 15 amino acids. DNA of the CDR3: TGTGCCAGCAGGTCAAACGGGAGAGGGGTCGGGGAGCTGTTTTTT. Encoded protein: CASRSNGRGVGELFF.

In its sample, this clonotype was seen a few times. The chain recombines TRBV29-1 with TRBJ2-1; D unclear. Germline V CDR1 and CDR2: SQVTM, ANQGSEA. V lost 2 bases, J lost 4 bases, and 15 bases lay in between. The CDR3 has 15 amino acids. The CDR3 DNA follows: TGCAGCGTTGAACAAACAAGGGATCCGTACAATGAGCAGTTCTTC. It encodes CSVEQTRDPYNEQFF.

This clonotype is a singleton in its sample. Just one base apart from a much larger clone, this may be a read error. The gene calls are TRBV20-1 and TRBJ2-4, with 9 positions matching TRBD1. The CDR3 has 14 amino acids. Germline values: CDR1 DFQATT, CDR2 SNEGSKA (reference sequence). The CDR3 DNA reads TGCGGTGCCAGCCCCACAGGGGGCAGGAACATTCAGTACTTC. It codes for CGASPTGGRNIQYF.